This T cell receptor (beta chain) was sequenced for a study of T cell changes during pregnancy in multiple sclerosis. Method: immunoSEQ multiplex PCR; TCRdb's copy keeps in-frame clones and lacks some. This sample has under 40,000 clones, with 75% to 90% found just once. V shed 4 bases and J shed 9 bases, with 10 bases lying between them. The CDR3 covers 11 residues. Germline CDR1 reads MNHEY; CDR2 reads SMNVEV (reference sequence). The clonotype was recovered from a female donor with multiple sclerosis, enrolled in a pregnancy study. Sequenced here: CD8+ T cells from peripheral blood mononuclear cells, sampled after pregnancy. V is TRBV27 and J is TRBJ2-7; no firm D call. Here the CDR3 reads CASSYGVWQYF. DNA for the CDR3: TGTGCCAGCAGTTACGGAGTTTGGCAGTACTTC.